Detailed here is one T cell receptor beta chain. Its target is unknown. Using its own MiXCR run on the reads, TCRdb lists one record per CDR3 protein. The table has over 45,000 distinct CDR3 sequences, more than 15% seen once. This entry comes from a study of T cell repertoires in cytomegalovirus infection. The V and J ends lost 2 bases and 2 bases respectively, with 13 bases between them. CDR1 and CDR2 (germline): LNHDA, SQIVND (reference sequence). This CDR3 spans 15 amino acids. The TCR was taken from a human donor in good health (CMV status not recorded). Some clones in this sample may be carry-over from other donors' samples. Specimen: CD8+ T cells from cultured PBMCs, collected from culture after CMV antigen stimulation. This rearrangement joins TRBV19 to TRBJ2-7; unclear D gene. The CDR3 loop reads CASSITWASTYEQYF. CDR3 DNA sequence: TGTGCCAGTAGTATAACCTGGGCGTCAACCTACGAGCAGTACTTC.